Below, 20 T cell receptor beta chains from the same sample are listed, as sequenced in a study of blood T cell repertoires in COVID-19. Generated by immunoSEQ multiplex PCR, the TCRdb table keeps only in-frame clones and is missing some. The data contain approximately 150,000 clones, roughly four fifths of them singletons. The sequencing sample was made of peripheral blood. Receptor source: a human donor with acute or convalescent COVID-19. The donor label of this sample is uncertain.

V is TRBV7-9 and J is TRBJ2-2, with 11 bases aligning to TRBD2. There are 16 residues in the CDR3. Trimming at V came to 5 bases and at J to 1 base, leaving 3 bases not matched to a gene. Germline-derived CDR1 and CDR2 are SEHNR and FQNEAQ (reference sequence). Written as DNA, the CDR3 is TGTGCCAGCAGCCACGGACTAGCGGGGAACACCGGGGAGCTGTTTTTT. Encoded protein: CASSHGLAGNTGELFF. The full variable domain, with the rest looked up from reference TRBV7-9 and TRBJ2-2, is DTGVSQNPRHKITKRGQNVTFRCDPISEHNRLYWYRQTLGQGPEFLTYFQNEAQLEKSRLLSDRFSAERPKGSFSTLEIQRTEQGDSAMYLCASSHGLAGNTGELFFGEGSRLTVL.

The V and J genes are TRBV11-2 and TRBJ2-1; D unresolved. V gave up 1 base and J gave up 6 bases, with 10 bases separating them. Germline CDR1 is SGHAT and CDR2 is FQNNGV. This CDR3 has 14 amino acids. Here the CDR3 DNA reads TGTGCCAGCAGCTTAGGGTCCGGTCTCAATGAGCAGTTCTTC. Amino acid sequence: CASSLGSGLNEQFF.

The chain carries TRBV7-9 and TRBJ1-2, with D unclear. This CDR3 comprises 15 residues. V shed 1 base and J shed 4 bases, with 13 bases lying between them. Germline loops: CDR1 SEHNR, CDR2 FQNEAQ (reference sequence). The CDR3 nucleotides read TGTGCCAGCAGCTTAGATACGGAGATGGCCTATGGCTACACCTTC. It codes for CASSLDTEMAYGYTF.

This rearrangement joins TRBV2 to TRBJ1-2, with 10 bases identical to TRBD1. The V gene end was trimmed by 6 bases and the J gene end by 12 bases; junction bases not matched to a gene: 7. This CDR3 has 12 amino acids. Germline V CDR1 and CDR2: SNHLY, FYNNEI. CDR3 DNA sequence: TGTGCCAGCAGCTTGGGACAGGGGTATAACACCTTC. Its translation: CASSLGQGYNTF.

V is TRBV2 and J is TRBJ2-7, with D possibly being TRBD2 (5 bases). Germline CDR1 is SNHLY and CDR2 is FYNNEI. The CDR3 is made up of 11 amino acids. V shed 0 bases and J shed 9 bases, with 6 bases lying between them. The CDR3 is CASSEAGVQYF. The CDR3 DNA reads as TGTGCCAGCAGTGAAGCCGGGGTGCAGTACTTC.

The chain recombines TRBV7-9 with TRBJ2-2; TRBD2 matches 7 bases. J lost 4 bases, V lost 4 bases, and 12 bases had no gene match. Looked up from germline, CDR1 is SEHNR and CDR2 is FQNEAQ (reference sequence). The CDR3 spans 17 residues. The CDR3 loop is CASSYRPGTTRTGELFF. CDR3 coding DNA: TGTGCCAGCAGCTACCGACCCGGGACTACCCGCACCGGGGAGCTGTTTTTT.

This sequence joins TRBV5-1 and TRBJ2-5; D is undetermined. The CDR3 is 13 residues long. CDR1 SGHRS and CDR2 YFSETQ come from the germline V gene. The ends were cut back, 2 bases at V and 2 bases at J, with 7 bases in the middle. CDR3 protein: CASSFSSQETQYF. CDR3 DNA: TGCGCCAGCAGCTTCTCGTCGCAAGAGACCCAGTACTTC.

The J gene is TRBJ2-1, the V gene TRBV7-2; TRBD1 might be the D (6 bases). Germline V gene sequence: CDR1 SGHTA, CDR2 FQGNSA. The ends were cut back, 4 bases at V and 0 bases at J, with 19 bases in the middle. CDR3 length: 18 residues. CDR3 sequence: CASSSYFDRRNSYNEQFF. CDR3 in DNA: TGTGCCAGCAGCTCCTATTTCGACAGGCGAAACTCCTACAATGAGCAGTTCTTC.

This clone came up a few times. V is TRBV11-2 and J is TRBJ2-3; a possible D gene is TRBD2 (5 bases). Germline V gene sequence: CDR1 SGHAT, CDR2 FQNNGV. The V and J ends lost 5 bases and 0 bases respectively, with 18 bases between them. CDR3 length equals 17 residues. CDR3 in amino acids: CASSLLGSVLSTDTQYF. The CDR3 bases are TGTGCCAGCAGCCTACTAGGCAGCGTATTGAGCACAGATACGCAGTATTTT.

This clone appeared once. CDR3 coding DNA: TGTGCCAGTAGCCTAGCACTTCGACAGGGACGTGGTGGCTACACCTTC. Translated: CASSLALRQGRGGYTF. The gene calls are TRBV19 and TRBJ1-2; 7 positions match TRBD1. Losses at the gene ends were 6 bases for V and 7 bases for J; bases not matched to a gene: 17. The CDR3 extends over 16 amino acids. Germline-derived CDR1 and CDR2 are LNHDA and SQIVND (reference sequence).

This chain joins TRBV5-1 and TRBJ1-1; TRBD1 matches 7 bases. The CDR3 runs 14 residues. CDR1 is SGHRS, CDR2 YFSETQ, per germline. The V segment lost 2 bases and the J segment 6 bases; nucleotides outside the gene matches: 7. The CDR3 DNA sequence: TGCGCCAGCAGCTTAAAAGCTGGGACAGCTGAAGCTTTCTTT. Its translation is CASSLKAGTAEAFF.

This clone was found a few times. The chain links TRBV20-1 to TRBJ1-2; D gene unclear. CDR1 DFQATT and CDR2 SNEGSKA come from the germline V gene (reference sequence). With 2 bases removed from V and 4 bases from J, the gap between germline ends came to 5 bases. The CDR3 is made up of 11 amino acids. The CDR3 sequence: CSARFSYGYTF. In nucleotides, the CDR3 is TGCAGTGCTAGATTCAGCTATGGCTACACCTTC.

V usage is TRBV30 and J usage is TRBJ2-1, with 7 bases fitting TRBD2. CDR3 length: 15 residues. The germline CDR1 and CDR2 sequences are GTSNPN and SVGIG (reference sequence). The trim removed 4 bases at V and 7 bases at J, leaving 13 bases unmatched. The CDR3 loop reads CAWTTLGSGWNEQFF. In DNA form, the CDR3 reads TGTGCCTGGACCACCCTGGGTAGCGGGTGGAATGAGCAGTTCTTC.

The chain is built from TRBV7-2 and TRBJ2-3, with 9 bases fitting TRBD2. The V and J ends lost 4 bases and 2 bases, in that order; junction bases with no gene match: 4. This CDR3 spans 15 amino acids. Germline lookup yields CDR1 SGHTA and CDR2 FQGNSA. The CDR3 sequence: CASSWRGGNTDTQYF. CDR3 nucleotides: TGTGCCAGCAGCTGGCGGGGGGGAAACACAGATACGCAGTATTTT.

The rearrangement uses TRBV5-6 and TRBJ1-1, with TRBD1 matching 7 bases. The germline gives CDR1 SGHDT, CDR2 YYEEEE. CDR3 size: 15 residues. With V trimmed by 3 bases and J by 0 bases, 5 bases remained unmatched. CDR3 nucleotide sequence: TGTGCCAGCAGCTCCTTCGACAGGGTGAACACTGAAGCTTTCTTT. Its protein is CASSSFDRVNTEAFF.

The gene calls are TRBV3-1 (or the pseudogene TRBV3-2) and TRBJ1-6; TRBD1 is a possible D gene (5 bases). This CDR3 comprises 13 residues. Germline loops: CDR1 LGHDT, CDR2 YNNKEL (reference sequence). Trimming cost V 4 bases and J 9 bases, with 10 bases left between them. Written as DNA, the CDR3 is TGTGCCAGCAGCCCCCGACAGATTTCACCCCTCCACTTT. It translates to CASSPRQISPLHF.

The gene calls are TRBV19 and TRBJ2-2; maybe TRBD1 (5 bases). Germline assignment: CDR1 LNHDA and CDR2 SQIVND (reference sequence). The CDR3 runs to 15 residues. Trimming removed 7 bases at V and 5 bases at J, with 17 bases between. The CDR3 is CASNNQRRVTGELFF. The CDR3 DNA is TGTGCCAGTAATAACCAACGCAGGGTAACCGGGGAGCTGTTTTTT.

The chain couples TRBV7-2 to TRBJ2-2; weak D call: TRBD1 (5 bases). CDR1 is SGHTA, CDR2 FQGNSA, per germline. V lost 3 bases and J lost 1, with 12 bases in between. CDR3 length equals 16 residues. The CDR3 DNA follows: TGTGCCAGCAGCTTTATCCATGGACAGAACACCGGGGAGCTGTTTTTT. The encoded protein is CASSFIHGQNTGELFF.

V gene TRBV18 combines with J gene TRBJ1-1; D remains unclear. This CDR3 is 14 amino acids long. Germline V gene lookup returns CDR1 KGHSH and CDR2 LQKENI. V lost 0 bases and J lost 2, with 7 bases in between. CDR3 coding DNA: TGTGCCAGCTCACCACCGGGCCTAAACACTGAAGCTTTCTTT. Encoded protein: CASSPPGLNTEAFF.

The chain combines TRBV5-1 with TRBJ2-1; 11 nucleotides line up with TRBD2. This CDR3 spans 15 amino acids. V was pared by 6 bases and J by 6 bases, with 8 bases of the junction left unmatched. The germline gives CDR1 SGHRS, CDR2 YFSETQ. CDR3 amino acids: CASMGLAGGPNEQFF. The CDR3, as DNA: TGCGCCAGCATGGGGTTAGCGGGGGGGCCCAATGAGCAGTTCTTC.